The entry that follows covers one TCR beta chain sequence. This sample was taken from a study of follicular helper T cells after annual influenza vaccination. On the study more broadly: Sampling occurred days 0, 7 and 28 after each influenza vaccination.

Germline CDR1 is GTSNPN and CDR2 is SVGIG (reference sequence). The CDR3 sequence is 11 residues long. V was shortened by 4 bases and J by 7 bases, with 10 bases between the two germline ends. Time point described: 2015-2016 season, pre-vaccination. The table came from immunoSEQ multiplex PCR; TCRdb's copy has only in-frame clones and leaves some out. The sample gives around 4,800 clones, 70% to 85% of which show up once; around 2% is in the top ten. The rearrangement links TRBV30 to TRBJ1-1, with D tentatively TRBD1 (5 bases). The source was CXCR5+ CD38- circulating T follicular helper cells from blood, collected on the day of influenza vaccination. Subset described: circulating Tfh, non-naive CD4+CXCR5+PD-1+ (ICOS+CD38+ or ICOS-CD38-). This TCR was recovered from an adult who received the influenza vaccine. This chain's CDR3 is CAWTGRYEAFF. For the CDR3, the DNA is TGTGCCTGGACAGGGAGGTATGAAGCTTTCTTT.